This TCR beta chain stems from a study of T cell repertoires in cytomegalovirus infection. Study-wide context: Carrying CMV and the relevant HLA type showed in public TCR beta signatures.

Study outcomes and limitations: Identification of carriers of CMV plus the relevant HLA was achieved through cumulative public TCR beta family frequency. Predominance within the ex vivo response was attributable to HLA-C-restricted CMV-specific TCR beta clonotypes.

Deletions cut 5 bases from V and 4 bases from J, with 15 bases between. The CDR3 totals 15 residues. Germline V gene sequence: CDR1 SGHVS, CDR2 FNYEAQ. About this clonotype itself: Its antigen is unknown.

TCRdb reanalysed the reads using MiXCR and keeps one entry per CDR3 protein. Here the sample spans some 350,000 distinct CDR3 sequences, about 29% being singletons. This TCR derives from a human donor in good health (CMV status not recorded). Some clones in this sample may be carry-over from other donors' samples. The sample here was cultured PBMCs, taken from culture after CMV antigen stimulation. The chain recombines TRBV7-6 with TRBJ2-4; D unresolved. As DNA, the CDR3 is TGTGCCAGCAGCCGATTAAAGGAAAGGAAAAACATTCAGTACTTC. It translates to CASSRLKERKNIQYF.